Following are 30 T cell receptor beta chains from one sample sequenced in a study. The assay was immunoSEQ multiplex PCR, and TCRdb's table has in-frame clones only and misses some. The table lists some 68,000 clones, around 93% of them singletons. Sequenced sample: PBMCs. These receptors originate from a man aged 35-49 years with rheumatoid arthritis.

There are a few counts of this clone. Other DNA sequences within the sample encode an identical CDR3. The chain carries TRBV2 and TRBJ1-5, with TRBD1 identical over 8 bases. The junction had 6 bases not matched to a gene; V was cut back by 6 bases and J by 2 bases. Germline V gives CDR1 SNHLY, CDR2 FYNNEI. This CDR3 has 15 amino acids. The CDR3 here is CASSLSGQGNQPQHF. In DNA form, the CDR3 reads TGTGCCAGCAGCCTGTCGGGACAGGGCAATCAGCCCCAGCATTTT.

V is TRBV30 and J is TRBJ2-1; 9 nucleotides match TRBD2. The CDR3 is 14 amino acids. Trimming cost V 0 bases and J 7 bases; bases outside gene matches: 4. The germline CDR1 and CDR2 sequences are GTSNPN and SVGIG (reference sequence). The CDR3 reads CAWSVRLAVNEQFF. The CDR3 DNA sequence: TGTGCCTGGAGTGTGCGACTAGCGGTTAATGAGCAGTTCTTC.

This chain links TRBV28 with TRBJ2-7, with TRBD2 matching over 15 bases. In germline, CDR1 is MDHEN, CDR2 SYDVKM. J gave up 4 bases and V 7 bases, and 11 bases lay outside the gene matches. This CDR3 spans 17 amino acids. The CDR3 DNA is TGTGCCAGCATCGACCACCTTGGACTAGCGGGAGGGTACGAGCAGTACTTC. This codes for CASIDHLGLAGGYEQYF.

The chain employs TRBV5-4 and TRBJ2-7; the D gene is possibly TRBD1 (6 bases). The germline V gene encodes CDR1 SGHNT and CDR2 YYREEE (reference sequence). V was clipped by 1 base and J by 2 bases, with 10 bases between them. The CDR3 is made up of 14 amino acids. The CDR3 sequence is CASSLMPGAYEQYF. For the CDR3, the DNA is TGTGCCAGCAGCTTGATGCCAGGGGCCTACGAGCAGTACTTC.

CDR3 protein: CASSYPTGLYGYTF. CDR3 bases: TGTGCCAGCAGTTACCCGACAGGGCTCTATGGCTACACCTTC. The chain is built from TRBV6-2 or TRBV6-3 and TRBJ1-2; TRBD1 agrees at 7 bases. Germline V gene sequence: CDR1 MNHEY, CDR2 SVGEGT. Trimming at V came to 2 bases and at J to 4 bases, leaving 4 bases not matched to a gene. The CDR3 runs 14 residues.

The chain uses TRBV6-6 and TRBJ1-6; the D is unclear. CDR1 is MNHNY and CDR2 is SVGAGI in the germline V gene (reference sequence). Trimming left V 0 bases short and J 12 bases short, with 15 bases between. The CDR3 has 15 residues. The CDR3 sequence: CASSYSISFREPLHF. The CDR3 DNA reads TGTGCCAGCAGTTACTCGATAAGTTTCCGGGAACCCCTCCACTTT.

This chain connects TRBV12-3 or TRBV12-4 to TRBJ1-1, with 7 nucleotides matching TRBD1. Trimming cost V 6 bases and J 1 base; bases outside gene matches: 2. The CDR3 extends over 13 amino acids. CDR3 sequence reads: CASRRTGNTEAFF. Here the CDR3 DNA reads TGTGCCAGCAGGCGGACAGGGAACACTGAAGCTTTCTTT.

This clone was observed a single time. The genes are TRBV27 and TRBJ2-7; 7 bases are a match to TRBD1. The CDR3 contains 12 residues. Losses at the gene ends were 8 bases for V and 9 bases for J; bases not matched to a gene: 10. From germline, CDR1 is MNHEY and CDR2 SMNVEV (reference sequence). Written as DNA, the CDR3 is TGTGCCAGCCGGGACAGCGGAAAGGGGCAGTACTTC. The encoded protein is CASRDSGKGQYF.

The count of this clone is one. V is TRBV5-1 and J is TRBJ2-7; D is undetermined. The CDR3 length is 12 residues. Trimming took 1 base from V and 5 from J, leaving 7 bases between them. CDR1 is SGHRS, CDR2 YFSETQ, per germline. The CDR3 loop reads CASSLNVHEQYF. CDR3 nucleotide sequence: TGCGCCAGCAGCTTGAACGTCCACGAGCAGTACTTC.

This rearrangement joins TRBV9 to TRBJ1-4; D is unresolved. The CDR3 is made up of 15 amino acids. Germline CDR1 SGDLS, CDR2 YYNGEE. The V and J ends lost 1 base and 0 bases respectively, with 7 bases between them. In nucleotides, the CDR3 is TGTGCCAGCAGCGTATCTGGAGCAACTAATGAAAAACTGTTTTTT. Protein: CASSVSGATNEKLFF. The full variable domain, rest sourced from reference TRBV9 and TRBJ1-4, is DSGVTQTPKHLITATGQRVTLRCSPRSGDLSVYWYQQSLDQGLQFLIQYYNGEERAKGNILERFSAQQFPDLHSELNLSSLELGDSALYFCASSVSGATNEKLFFGSGTQLSVL.

V gene TRBV28 combines with J gene TRBJ2-3, with 7 bases lining up with TRBD1. Germline V gene sequence: CDR1 MDHEN, CDR2 SYDVKM. The CDR3 contains 15 residues. V trimming: 6 bases; J trimming: 3 bases; junction bases outside the gene matches: 9. The CDR3 DNA reads as TGTGCCAGCAGCCGCAGGGGGAGAGGGACAGATACGCAGTATTTT. This translates into CASSRRGRGTDTQYF.

This chain links TRBV5-6 with TRBJ2-5; D gene uncertain. Germline CDR1 and CDR2: SGHDT and YYEEEE. This CDR3 region has 11 residues. V lost 4 bases and J 6 bases, leaving 7 bases between the germline ends. CDR3 amino acids: CASSQDQTQYF. The CDR3 coding sequence is TGTGCCAGCAGCCAGGATCAGACCCAGTACTTC.

The chain has TRBV6-5 and TRBJ1-2; 8 bases are shared with TRBD1. Per the germline V gene, CDR1 is MNHEY and CDR2 is SVGAGI. CDR3 length: 14 amino acids. Germline trimming cut 8 bases from V and 1 base from J; bases unmatched to any gene: 6. This CDR3 reads CASRQGRGNYGYTF. CDR3 DNA sequence: TGTGCCAGCCGACAGGGGAGGGGTAACTATGGCTACACCTTC.

The J gene is TRBJ2-1, the V gene TRBV24-1; TRBD1 matches at 11 bases. V was pared by 4 bases and J by 0 bases, with 7 bases of the junction left unmatched. The CDR3 is 18 amino acids. Looked up from germline, CDR1 is KGHDR and CDR2 is SFDVKD. CDR3 nucleotides: TGTGCCACCAGTGAGTCTCCCGGGACAGGGGGCTCCTACAATGAGCAGTTCTTC. Translation: CATSESPGTGGSYNEQFF.

This clone appeared once. The V gene is TRBV5-1, the J gene TRBJ2-6; D gene ambiguous. The CDR3 length is 16 residues. CDR1 SGHRS and CDR2 YFSETQ come from the germline V gene. The V and J ends lost 4 bases and 0 bases respectively, with 11 bases between them. The CDR3 loop is CASSGPTGSGANVLTF. CDR3 DNA sequence: TGCGCCAGCAGCGGGCCGACGGGCTCTGGGGCCAACGTCCTGACTTTC.

The chain links TRBV11-2 to TRBJ1-2; D uncertain. The CDR3 length is 14 residues. Trimming stripped 5 bases from V and 4 bases from J, with 14 bases between. Germline V gene data show CDR1 as SGHAT and CDR2 as FQNNGV. The CDR3 DNA is TGTGCCAGCAGCACCCTAAAGGGTCCCTATGGCTACACCTTC. Translation gives CASSTLKGPYGYTF. Based on the CDR3 plus reference TRBV11-2 and TRBJ1-2, the full variable domain is EAGVAQSPRYKIIEKRQSVAFWCNPISGHATLYWYQQILGQGPKLLIQFQNNGVVDDSQLPKDRFSAERLKGVDSTLKIQPAKLEDSAVYLCASSTLKGPYGYTFGSGTRLTVV.

The chain's CDR3 is CASSPLGNGTAKNIQYF. In nucleotides, the CDR3 is TGTGCCAGCAGCCCCCTGGGGAACGGCACGGCCAAAAACATTCAGTACTTC. The genes are TRBV5-6 and TRBJ2-4; D call uncertain. Trimming pared 4 bases from V and 1 base from J, leaving 18 bases between. Germline assignment: CDR1 SGHDT and CDR2 YYEEEE. The CDR3 covers 17 residues.

This clone is a singleton in its sample. V usage is TRBV5-5 and J usage is TRBJ1-5; D is uncertain. The germline gives CDR1 SGHKS, CDR2 YYEKEE (reference sequence). Trimming left V 4 bases short and J 2 bases short, with 10 bases between. This CDR3 is 14 amino acids long. CDR3 amino acids: CASSTLTGNQPQHF. CDR3 coding DNA: TGTGCCAGCAGCACCCTTACTGGCAATCAGCCCCAGCATTTT.

The chain is built from TRBV28 and TRBJ1-2; the D gene is possibly TRBD1 (5 bases). The ends were cut back, 4 bases at V and 5 bases at J, with 11 bases in the middle. There are 13 residues in the CDR3. The germline V gene encodes CDR1 MDHEN and CDR2 SYDVKM. DNA of the CDR3: TGTGCCAGCAGTTACGACAGACTATATGGCTACACCTTC. Residues: CASSYDRLYGYTF.

This clone was recorded only once. V and J are TRBV19 and TRBJ2-3; 7 bases are a match to TRBD1. The germline CDR1 and CDR2 sequences are LNHDA and SQIVND (reference sequence). This CDR3 is built from 14 residues. The V segment lost 6 bases and the J segment 2 bases; nucleotides outside the gene matches: 5. CDR3 nucleotides: TGTGCCAGTAGGAGAGGGGGCGACACAGATACGCAGTATTTT. Residues: CASRRGGDTDTQYF.

This clone was observed a single time. One end of the junction fails to match germline, which may point to a read error. V gene TRBV6-2 or TRBV6-3 combines with J gene TRBJ2-7; D is perhaps TRBD2 (5 bases). The length of the CDR3 is 13 residues. The V gene's germline CDR1 is MNHEY and CDR2 SVGEGT. CDR3 region: CASTYLDSYEQYF. For the CDR3, the DNA is TGTGCCAGCACTTACCTGGACTCATACGAGCAGTACTTC.

DNA of the CDR3: TGTGCCAGCAGACCCCGGGACAGGGGCGGTTATGGCTACACCTTC. Its translation: CASRPRDRGGYGYTF. The chain recombines TRBV2 with TRBJ1-2; 10 bases map to TRBD1. The V segment lost 6 bases and the J segment 5 bases; nucleotides outside the gene matches: 9. This CDR3 region has 15 residues. Looked up from germline, CDR1 is SNHLY and CDR2 is FYNNEI.

The chain couples TRBV6-5 to TRBJ1-4, with D possibly TRBD1 on 6 matching bases. The germline gives CDR1 MNHEY, CDR2 SVGAGI. V was clipped by 0 bases and J by 8 bases, with 13 bases between them. This CDR3 comprises 15 residues. The CDR3 nucleotides are TGTGCCAGCAGTTACTCCCAGACAGGTTACGAAAAACTGTTTTTT. Amino acid sequence: CASSYSQTGYEKLFF.

The V call is TRBV5-6, the J call TRBJ2-7, with TRBD1 matching over 11 bases. The CDR3 contains 15 residues. CDR1 is SGHDT and CDR2 is YYEEEE in the germline V gene. The junction had 5 bases not matched to a gene; V was cut back by 2 bases and J by 4 bases. DNA for the CDR3: TGTGCCAGCAGCTTCCGGGACAGGGGGGTTTACGAGCAGTACTTC. Protein product: CASSFRDRGVYEQYF.

CDR3: CASSPRSQGQNTGELFF. CDR3 in DNA: TGTGCCAGCTCACCGCGATCACAGGGACAGAACACCGGGGAGCTGTTTTTT. This sequence joins TRBV18 and TRBJ2-2, with a possible D match to TRBD1 (6 bases). Trimming cost V 3 bases and J 1 base, with 15 bases left between them. The CDR3 covers 17 residues. Per the germline V gene, CDR1 is KGHSH and CDR2 is LQKENI. Looking up the rest from reference TRBV18 and TRBJ2-2 gives the full variable domain: NAGVMQNPRHLVRRRGQEARLRCSPMKGHSHVYWYRQLPEEGLKFMVYLQKENIIDESGMPKERFSAEFPKEGPSILRIQQVVRGDSAAYFCASSPRSQGQNTGELFFGEGSRLTVL.

CDR3 sequence: CASRRGLNDNYGYTF. Written as DNA, the CDR3 is TGTGCCAGTCGCAGGGGGCTAAATGATAACTATGGCTACACCTTC. The V call is TRBV2, the J call TRBJ1-2; 8 bases agree with TRBD1. This CDR3 has 15 residues. Germline V lookup: CDR1 SNHLY, CDR2 FYNNEI. V lost 9 bases, J lost 1 base, and 10 bases stayed unmatched.

This chain joins TRBV5-1 and TRBJ2-2; 8 nucleotides match TRBD1. Germline CDR1 SGHRS, CDR2 YFSETQ. The length of the CDR3 is 15 residues. The J segment lost 1 base and the V segment lost 5 bases, leaving 4 bases of the junction unmatched. The CDR3 DNA is TGCGCCAGCAGAGCTGACAGGGGGAACACCGGGGAGCTGTTTTTT. It yields the protein CASRADRGNTGELFF.

CDR3: CASSYSGRGPDTEAFF. Here the CDR3 DNA reads TGTGCCAGCAGTTACTCGGGGAGGGGGCCAGACACTGAAGCTTTCTTT. The chain carries TRBV6-5 and TRBJ1-1; 7 bases agree with TRBD1. Trimming removed 0 bases from V and 3 bases from J; junction bases left unmatched: 7. Germline lookup yields CDR1 MNHEY and CDR2 SVGAGI. The CDR3 has 16 residues.

The CDR3 region has the DNA TGTGCCAGTAGTATTGCTAGCGGGGAGAAAGAGACCCAGTACTTC. Its translation is CASSIASGEKETQYF. V gene TRBV19 combines with J gene TRBJ2-5; TRBD2 aligns across 9 bases. Trimming cost V 3 bases and J 3 bases; bases outside gene matches: 5. This CDR3 spans 15 amino acids. The germline CDR1 and CDR2 sequences are LNHDA and SQIVND (reference sequence). Looking up the rest from reference TRBV19 and TRBJ2-5 gives the full variable domain: DGGITQSPKYLFRKEGQNVTLSCEQNLNHDAMYWYRQDPGQGLRLIYYSQIVNDFQKGDIAEGYSVSREKKESFPLTVTSAQKNPTAFYLCASSIASGEKETQYFGPGTRLLVL.

This clone showed up just once. The chain couples TRBV6-5 to TRBJ1-3, with D unresolved. CDR1 is MNHEY and CDR2 is SVGAGI in the germline V gene. CDR3 length: 16 amino acids. V lost 2 bases to trimming and J lost 0 bases, with 11 bases between them. CDR3 in amino acids: CASSYVASLSGNTIYF. DNA of the CDR3: TGTGCCAGCAGTTACGTTGCCAGCCTCTCTGGAAACACCATATATTTT.